These T cell receptor beta chains were read from a single sample in a study of T-cell memory formation after mild COVID-19. TCRdb ran MiXCR on the 5' RACE reads and lists one entry per CDR3 protein. Found here are just under 550,000 distinct CDR3 sequences, roughly 20% of them singletons; the top ten hold about an eighth. Sequences were obtained from PBMCs or a T cell subset sorted from them (not recorded which). These receptors originate from an adult woman who had mild COVID-19 (a few samples of this study predate the infection). Cell type and time point are not known. Each CDR3 is given without its conserved first and last residue. A D gene is named only where the DNA matches it firmly.

D: -
J: TRBJ2-3
V: TRBV7-6
CDR3: ASSSDWGDTQY

D: -
J: TRBJ1-1
V: TRBV2
CDR3: ASSEALQGDAF

D: -
J: TRBJ1-1
V: TRBV29-1
CDR3: SVEALLVGAF

D: TRBD2
J: TRBJ2-5
V: TRBV12-3/TRBV12-4
CDR3: ASSLQGSGRGQETQY

D: -
J: TRBJ2-3
V: TRBV4-3
CDR3: ASSQYSSKSSSTDTQY

D: -
J: TRBJ2-7
V: TRBV5-1
CDR3: ASSLDPGTAYEQY

D: -
J: TRBJ1-6
V: TRBV27
CDR3: ASRGDGYNSPLH

D: TRBD2
J: TRBJ2-3
V: TRBV11-2
CDR3: ASSLTSGGADTQY

D: TRBD2
J: TRBJ2-1
V: TRBV24-1
CDR3: ATSIAGGPYNEQF

D: -
J: TRBJ2-7
V: TRBV6-2/TRBV6-3
CDR3: ASNVQGGTYEQY

D: -
J: TRBJ1-2
V: TRBV6-1
CDR3: ASSDRAGHGYT

D: -
J: TRBJ2-5
V: TRBV5-1
CDR3: ASSMNRVQETQY

D: TRBD2
J: TRBJ2-3
V: TRBV11-1
CDR3: ASSPGDLAGLIADTQY

D: -
J: TRBJ1-6
V: TRBV12-3/TRBV12-4
CDR3: ASSSTGSLSPLH

D: -
J: TRBJ2-1
V: TRBV9
CDR3: ASSAGQTVFYEQF

D: -
J: TRBJ2-5
V: TRBV6-2/TRBV6-3
CDR3: ASSASGTTLKTQY